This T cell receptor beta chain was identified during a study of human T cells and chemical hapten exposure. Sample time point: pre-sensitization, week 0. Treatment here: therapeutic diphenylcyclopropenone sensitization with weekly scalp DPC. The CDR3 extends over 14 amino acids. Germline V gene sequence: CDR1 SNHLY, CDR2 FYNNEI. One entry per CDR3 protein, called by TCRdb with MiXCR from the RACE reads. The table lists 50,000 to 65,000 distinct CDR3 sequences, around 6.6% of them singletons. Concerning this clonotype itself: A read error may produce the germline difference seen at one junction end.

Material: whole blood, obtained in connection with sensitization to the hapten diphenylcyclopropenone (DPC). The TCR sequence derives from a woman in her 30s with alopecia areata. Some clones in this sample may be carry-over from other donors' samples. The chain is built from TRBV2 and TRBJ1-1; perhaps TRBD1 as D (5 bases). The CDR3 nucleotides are TGTGCCAGCAGGGACGGGACGGTGAAGACTGAAGCTTTCTTT. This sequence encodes CASRDGTVKTEAFF.